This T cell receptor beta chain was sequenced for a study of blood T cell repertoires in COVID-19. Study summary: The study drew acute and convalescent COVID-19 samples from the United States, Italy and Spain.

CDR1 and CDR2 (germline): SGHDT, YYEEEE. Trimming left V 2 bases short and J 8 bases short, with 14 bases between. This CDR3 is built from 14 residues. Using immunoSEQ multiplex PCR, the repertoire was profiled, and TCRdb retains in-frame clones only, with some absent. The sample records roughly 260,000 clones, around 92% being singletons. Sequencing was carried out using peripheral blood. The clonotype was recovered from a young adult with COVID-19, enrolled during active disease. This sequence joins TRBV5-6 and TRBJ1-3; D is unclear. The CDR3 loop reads CASSFDGILDTIYF. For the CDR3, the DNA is TGTGCCAGCAGCTTCGACGGTATTCTAGACACCATATATTTT.